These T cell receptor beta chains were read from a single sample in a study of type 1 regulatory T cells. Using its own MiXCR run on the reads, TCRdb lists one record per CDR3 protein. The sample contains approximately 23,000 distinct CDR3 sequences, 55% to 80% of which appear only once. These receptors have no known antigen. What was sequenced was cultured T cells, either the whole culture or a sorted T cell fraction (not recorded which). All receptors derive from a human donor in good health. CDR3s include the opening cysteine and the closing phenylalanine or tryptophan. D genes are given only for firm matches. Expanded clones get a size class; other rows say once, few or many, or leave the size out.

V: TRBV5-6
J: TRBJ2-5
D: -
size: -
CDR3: CASTQMRVGETQYF

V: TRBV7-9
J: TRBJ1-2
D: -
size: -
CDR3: CASSGRGRTENYGYTF

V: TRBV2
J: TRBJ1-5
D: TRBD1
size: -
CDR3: CASRRDRDQPQHF

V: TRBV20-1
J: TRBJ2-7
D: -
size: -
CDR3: CSARDLGLASEQYF

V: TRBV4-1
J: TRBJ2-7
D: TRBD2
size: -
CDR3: CASTTRAGGTYEQYF

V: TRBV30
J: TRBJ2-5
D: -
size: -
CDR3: CAWSVPGRSTQYF

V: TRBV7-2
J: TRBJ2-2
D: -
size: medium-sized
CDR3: CASSLVSLPTGELFF

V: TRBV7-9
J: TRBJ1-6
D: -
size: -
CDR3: CASSFMGLRFGSDNSPLHF

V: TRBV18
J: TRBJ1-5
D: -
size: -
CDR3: CASSSSTVGGNQPQHF

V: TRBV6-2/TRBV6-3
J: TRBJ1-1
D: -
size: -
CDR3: CASKAGGTGKTEAFF

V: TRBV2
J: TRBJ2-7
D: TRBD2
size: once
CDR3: CASAGLAVLDEQYF

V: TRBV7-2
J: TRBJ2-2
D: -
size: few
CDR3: CASSLVRNTGELFF

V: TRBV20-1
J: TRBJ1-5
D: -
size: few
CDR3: CSARDPAQPQHF

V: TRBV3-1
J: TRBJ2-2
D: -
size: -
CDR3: CASSSQGRLGSTGELFF

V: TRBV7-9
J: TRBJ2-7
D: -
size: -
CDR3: CASGRSSYEQYF

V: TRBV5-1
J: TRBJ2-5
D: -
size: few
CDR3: CASSRVVSETQYF

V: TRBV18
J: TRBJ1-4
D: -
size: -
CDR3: CASSVTLATNEKLFF

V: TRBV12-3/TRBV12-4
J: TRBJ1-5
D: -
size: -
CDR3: CASSTRGRSNQPQHF

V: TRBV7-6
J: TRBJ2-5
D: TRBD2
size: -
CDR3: CASSHESGGGETQYF

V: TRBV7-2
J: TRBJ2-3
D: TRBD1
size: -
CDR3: CASSVQGAGADTQYF

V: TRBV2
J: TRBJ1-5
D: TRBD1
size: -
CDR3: CASSEPQGGYSNQPQHF

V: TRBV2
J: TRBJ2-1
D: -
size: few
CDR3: CASSEDIYNEQFF

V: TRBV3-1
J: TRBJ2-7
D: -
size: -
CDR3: CASSQEERQLEQYF

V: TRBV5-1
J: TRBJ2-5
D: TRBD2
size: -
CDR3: CASSPGLAVQETQYF

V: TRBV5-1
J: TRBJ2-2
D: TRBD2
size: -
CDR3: CASSLWTSGKNTGELFF

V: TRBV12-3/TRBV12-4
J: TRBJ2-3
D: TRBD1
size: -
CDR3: CASSLGDRGLAYTQYF

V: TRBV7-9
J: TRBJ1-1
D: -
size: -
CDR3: CASSWGGLRNTEAFF

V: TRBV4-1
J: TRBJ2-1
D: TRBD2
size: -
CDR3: CASSSQEVHLAGGRNEQFF

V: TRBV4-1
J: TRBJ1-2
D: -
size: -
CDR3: CASSQERQVYYGYTF

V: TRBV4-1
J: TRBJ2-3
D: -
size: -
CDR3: CASSLASGWGDTQYF

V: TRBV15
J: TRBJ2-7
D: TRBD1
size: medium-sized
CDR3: CATSRGRDSIYEQYF

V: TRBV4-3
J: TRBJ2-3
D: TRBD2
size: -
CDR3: CASSPLLAGASDTQYF

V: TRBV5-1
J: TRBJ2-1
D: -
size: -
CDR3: CASSLATYNEQFF

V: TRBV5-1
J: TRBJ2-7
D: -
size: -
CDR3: CASTGGGGLYEQYF

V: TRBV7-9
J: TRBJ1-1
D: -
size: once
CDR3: CASSEGGANTEAFF

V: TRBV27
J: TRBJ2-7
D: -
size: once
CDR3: CASSPTPPNRVSYYEQYF

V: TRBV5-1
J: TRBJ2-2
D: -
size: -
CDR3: CASSLVGLDTGELFF

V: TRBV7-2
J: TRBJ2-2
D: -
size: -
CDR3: CASSLDHDTGELFF

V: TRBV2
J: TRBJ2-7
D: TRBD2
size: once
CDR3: CASDGLAGDYSYEQYF

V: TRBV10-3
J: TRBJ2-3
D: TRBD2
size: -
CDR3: CAISPGLAGSTDTQYF

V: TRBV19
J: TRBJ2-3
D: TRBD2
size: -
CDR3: CASSGRLAGVTDTQYF

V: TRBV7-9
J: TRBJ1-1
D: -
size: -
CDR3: CASSLEGGAFF